The clone carrying this T cell receptor (beta chain) was seen at least ten times. Antigen specificity is unknown. The CDR3 sequence is 12 residues long. V lost 0 bases, J lost 2 bases, and 2 bases lay in between. Per germline, CDR1 SGHRS and CDR2 YFSETQ. PBMCs numbering 2 million and stored at -80 C yielded the unsorted libraries. These data originate in a study of neurological immune-mediated disorders. General observations from the study: The multiple sclerosis repertoire cluster showed no association with any clinical or MRI feature. The authors stated that larger cohorts are needed. The expanded clones of different subjects shared no CDR3 amino acid sequences (suggesting private repertoires in all groups).

TCRdb re-called the 5' RACE reads with MiXCR, one entry per CDR3 protein. This sample has fewer than 85,000 distinct CDR3 sequences, with just over 5% found just once. The J gene is TRBJ2-5, the V gene TRBV5-1; no clear D. The specimen was PBMCs. This TCR was recovered from a woman in her 30s with multiple sclerosis. DNA of the CDR3: TGCGCCAGCAGCTTGGATCAAGAGACCCAGTACTTC. This translates into CASSLDQETQYF.